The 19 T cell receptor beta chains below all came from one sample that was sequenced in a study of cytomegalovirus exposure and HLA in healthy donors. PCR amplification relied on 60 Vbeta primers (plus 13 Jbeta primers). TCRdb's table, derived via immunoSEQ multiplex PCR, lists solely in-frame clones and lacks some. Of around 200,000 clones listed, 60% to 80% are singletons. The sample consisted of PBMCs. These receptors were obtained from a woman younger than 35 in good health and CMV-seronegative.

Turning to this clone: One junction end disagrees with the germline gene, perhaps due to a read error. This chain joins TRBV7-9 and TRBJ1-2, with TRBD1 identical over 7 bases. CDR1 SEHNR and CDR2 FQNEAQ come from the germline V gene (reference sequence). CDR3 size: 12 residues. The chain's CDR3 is CSSNRQGYGYTF. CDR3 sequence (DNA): TGTTCCAGCAACAGACAGGGCTATGGCTACACCTTC.

CDR3 amino acids: CASGLAGVRETQYF. For the CDR3, the DNA is TGTGCCAGCGGACTAGCGGGAGTGAGGGAGACCCAGTACTTC. This rearrangement joins TRBV5-8 to TRBJ2-5, with TRBD2 matching over 13 bases. Per germline, CDR1 SGHTS and CDR2 YDEGEE. V lost 7 bases, J lost 5 bases, and 5 bases stayed unmatched. The CDR3 runs to 14 residues.

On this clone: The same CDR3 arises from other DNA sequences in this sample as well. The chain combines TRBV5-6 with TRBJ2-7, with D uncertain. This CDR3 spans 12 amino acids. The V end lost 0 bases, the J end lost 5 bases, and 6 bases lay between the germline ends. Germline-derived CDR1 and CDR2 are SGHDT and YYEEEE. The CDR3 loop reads CASSLDRDEQYF. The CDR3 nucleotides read TGTGCCAGCAGCTTGGATCGGGACGAGCAGTACTTC.

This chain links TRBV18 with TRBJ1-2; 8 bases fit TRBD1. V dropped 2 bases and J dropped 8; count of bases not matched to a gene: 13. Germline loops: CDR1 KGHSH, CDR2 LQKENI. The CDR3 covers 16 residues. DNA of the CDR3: TGTGCCAGCTCACCATACCGGGACAGGACTGATGAGGGCTACACCTTC. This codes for CASSPYRDRTDEGYTF.

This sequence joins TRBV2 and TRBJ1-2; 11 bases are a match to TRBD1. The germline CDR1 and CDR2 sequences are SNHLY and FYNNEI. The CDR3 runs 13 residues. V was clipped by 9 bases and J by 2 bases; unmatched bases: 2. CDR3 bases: TGTGCCAGAGGACAGGGGGCCAACTATGGCTACACCTTC. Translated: CARGQGANYGYTF. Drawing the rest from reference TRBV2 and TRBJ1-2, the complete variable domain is EPEVTQTPSHQVTQMGQEVILRCVPISNHLYFYWYRQILGQKVEFLVSFYNNEISEKSEIFDDQFSVERPDGSNFTLKIRSTKLEDSAMYFCARGQGANYGYTFGSGTRLTVV.

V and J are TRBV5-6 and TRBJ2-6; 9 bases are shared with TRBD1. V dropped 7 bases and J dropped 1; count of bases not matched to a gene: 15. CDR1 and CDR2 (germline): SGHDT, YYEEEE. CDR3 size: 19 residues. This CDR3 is CASGSDDGTGISGANVLTF. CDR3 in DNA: TGTGCCAGCGGAAGCGATGATGGGACAGGGATTTCTGGGGCCAACGTCCTGACTTTC.

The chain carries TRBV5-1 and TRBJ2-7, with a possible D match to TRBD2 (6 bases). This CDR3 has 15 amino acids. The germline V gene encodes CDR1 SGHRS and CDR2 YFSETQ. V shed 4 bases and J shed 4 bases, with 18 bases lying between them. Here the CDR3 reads CASSTTGTPNYEQYF. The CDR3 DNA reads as TGCGCCAGCAGCACGACCGGGACTCCTAATTACGAGCAGTACTTC.

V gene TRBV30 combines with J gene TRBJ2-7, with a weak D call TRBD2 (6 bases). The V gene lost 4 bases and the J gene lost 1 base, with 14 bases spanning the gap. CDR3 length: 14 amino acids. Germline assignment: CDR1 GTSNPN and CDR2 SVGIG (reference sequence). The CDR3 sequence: CAWNLGGISYEQYF. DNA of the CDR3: TGTGCCTGGAATTTGGGCGGGATATCCTACGAGCAGTACTTC.

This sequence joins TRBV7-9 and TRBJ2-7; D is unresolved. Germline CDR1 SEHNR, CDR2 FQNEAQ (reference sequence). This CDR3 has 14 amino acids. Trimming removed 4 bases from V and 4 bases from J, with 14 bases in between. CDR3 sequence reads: CASSSEAPKYEQYF. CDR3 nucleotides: TGTGCCAGCAGCTCCGAAGCCCCGAAATACGAGCAGTACTTC.

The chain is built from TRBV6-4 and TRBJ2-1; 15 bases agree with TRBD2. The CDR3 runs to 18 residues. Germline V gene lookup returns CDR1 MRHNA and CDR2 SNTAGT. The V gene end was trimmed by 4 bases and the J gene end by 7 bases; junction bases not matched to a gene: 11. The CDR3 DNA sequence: TGTGCCAGCAGTGCCGGACTAGCGGGGGGGCCCGTTATTAATGAGCAGTTCTTC. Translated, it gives CASSAGLAGGPVINEQFF.

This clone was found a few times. CDR3 region: CASSRTGLSYEQYF. The DNA for the CDR3 is TGTGCCAGCTCCCGGACAGGGTTGTCCTACGAGCAGTACTTC. The rearrangement joins TRBV25-1 to TRBJ2-7; TRBD1 aligns across 8 bases. The V and J ends lost 8 bases and 1 base, in that order; junction bases with no gene match: 7. The CDR3 totals 14 residues. Germline loops: CDR1 MGHDK, CDR2 SYGVNS.

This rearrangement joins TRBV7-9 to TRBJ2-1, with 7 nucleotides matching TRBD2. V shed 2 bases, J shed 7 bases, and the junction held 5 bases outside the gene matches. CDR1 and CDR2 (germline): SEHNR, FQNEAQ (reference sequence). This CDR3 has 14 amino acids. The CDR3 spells CASSLMGLRNEQFF. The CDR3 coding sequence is TGTGCCAGCAGCTTAATGGGACTACGAAATGAGCAGTTCTTC.

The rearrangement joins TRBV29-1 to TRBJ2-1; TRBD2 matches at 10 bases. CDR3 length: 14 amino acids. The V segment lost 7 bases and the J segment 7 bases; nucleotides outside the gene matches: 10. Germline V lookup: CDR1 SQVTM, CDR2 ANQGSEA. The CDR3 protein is CSAASGRADNEQFF. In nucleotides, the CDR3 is TGCAGCGCTGCCAGCGGGAGGGCGGATAATGAGCAGTTCTTC.

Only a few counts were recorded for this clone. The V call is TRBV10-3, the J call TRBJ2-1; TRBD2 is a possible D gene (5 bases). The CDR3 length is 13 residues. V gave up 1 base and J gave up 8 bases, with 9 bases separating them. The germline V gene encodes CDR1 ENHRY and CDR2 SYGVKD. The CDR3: CAISELTRDEQFF. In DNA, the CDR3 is TGTGCCATCAGTGAGTTAACGCGGGATGAGCAGTTCTTC.

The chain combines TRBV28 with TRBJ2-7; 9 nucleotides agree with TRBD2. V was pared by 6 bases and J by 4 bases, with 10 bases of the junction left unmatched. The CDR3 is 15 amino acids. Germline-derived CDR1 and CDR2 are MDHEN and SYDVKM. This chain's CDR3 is CASSEHSGGRYEQYF. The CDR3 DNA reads TGTGCCAGCAGCGAACATAGCGGGGGCCGATACGAGCAGTACTTC.

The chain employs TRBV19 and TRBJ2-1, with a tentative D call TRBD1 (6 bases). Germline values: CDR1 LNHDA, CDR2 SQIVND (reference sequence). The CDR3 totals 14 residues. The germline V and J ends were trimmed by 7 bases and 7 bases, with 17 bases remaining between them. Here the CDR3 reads CASTTGTPENEQFF. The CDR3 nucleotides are TGTGCCAGTACCACCGGGACACCCGAGAATGAGCAGTTCTTC.

The CDR3 coding sequence is TGTGCCAGCAGCTTAGAGGCAGGGTACTACGAGCAGTACTTC. Protein sequence: CASSLEAGYYEQYF. This sequence joins TRBV7-2 and TRBJ2-7; TRBD1 is a possible D gene (5 bases). The germline V gene encodes CDR1 SGHTA and CDR2 FQGNSA. CDR3 length equals 14 residues. V was cut by 1 base and J by 3 bases, with 10 bases left in between.

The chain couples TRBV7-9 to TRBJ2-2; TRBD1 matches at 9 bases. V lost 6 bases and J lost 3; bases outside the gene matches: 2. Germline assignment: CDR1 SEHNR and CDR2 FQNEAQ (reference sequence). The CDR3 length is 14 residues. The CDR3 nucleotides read TGTGCCAGCAGTCGGACAGGGGACACCGGGGAGCTGTTTTTT. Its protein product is CASSRTGDTGELFF.

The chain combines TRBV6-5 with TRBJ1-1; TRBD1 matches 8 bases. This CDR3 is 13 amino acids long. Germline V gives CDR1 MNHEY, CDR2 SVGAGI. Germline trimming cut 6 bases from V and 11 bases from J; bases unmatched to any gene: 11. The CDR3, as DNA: TGTGCCAGCAGGACGGACAGGCACAGGGGGGCTTTCTTT. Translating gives CASRTDRHRGAFF.